This T cell receptor (beta chain) was obtained from a study of cytomegalovirus exposure and HLA in healthy donors. In the study overall: The 110 or so validation repertoires used a platform that matched the one used for the 500 to 700 first-cohort repertoires, as a later analysis reported. Findings and limits, study-wide: Many donors shared some public TCRs, even though most TCR sequences were rare. The authors listed 164 TCR beta chains as cytomegalovirus-associated. According to a later analysis, TCR clusters from the first cohort tended to co-occur in the 120 or so validation repertoires.

Method: immunoSEQ multiplex PCR; TCRdb's copy keeps in-frame clones and lacks some. This table has about 280,000 clones, around 87% appearing once. The CDR3 runs to 17 residues. The V end lost 1 base, the J end lost 5 bases, and 15 bases lay between the germline ends. The germline V gene has CDR1 MNHNS and CDR2 SASEGT. Note on this clone: The antigen is undetermined.

The chain links TRBV6-1 to TRBJ1-6; no reliable D call. Source material: PBMCs. The TCR sequence derives from a young woman in good health and CMV-seronegative. The CDR3 region has the DNA TGTGCCAGCAGTGAAGGGGTCACGGCGGCTAATAATTCACCCCTCCACTTT. Its translation: CASSEGVTAANNSPLHF.